Only a few counts were recorded for the clone carrying this TCR beta chain. The data stem from a study of blood T cell repertoires in COVID-19. On the study more broadly: Samples taken during acute and convalescent COVID-19 were collected in the United States, Italy and Spain. The cDNA or gDNA used as material had been derived from T cells, B-cell-depleted T cells, or PBMCs.

During active infection, Seattle patients enrolled and were then monitored through disease. The authors' processing: Nucleated cell number was recorded as an estimate derived from reference gene primer amplification. Some clones are missing from TCRdb's copy, which holds only in-frame ones; the method was immunoSEQ multiplex PCR. The V and J calls and the clone size are those of that table, but D and trimming were determined from the DNA. Here the sample spans around 220,000 clones, approximately 80% being singletons. Sequencing was done on a sample of peripheral blood. This TCR derives from a woman older than 75 with COVID-19, enrolled during active disease.

The CDR3 reads CASTQDRDYGYTF. The CDR3 DNA follows: TGTGCCAGCACCCAGGACAGAGACTATGGCTACACCTTC. The chain couples TRBV5-8 to TRBJ1-2; a possible D gene is TRBD1 (6 bases). The V gene's germline CDR1 is SGHTS and CDR2 YDEGEE. Between the trimmed V and J ends, which lost 6 bases and 3 bases, there was a span of 12 bases. The CDR3 runs to 13 residues.